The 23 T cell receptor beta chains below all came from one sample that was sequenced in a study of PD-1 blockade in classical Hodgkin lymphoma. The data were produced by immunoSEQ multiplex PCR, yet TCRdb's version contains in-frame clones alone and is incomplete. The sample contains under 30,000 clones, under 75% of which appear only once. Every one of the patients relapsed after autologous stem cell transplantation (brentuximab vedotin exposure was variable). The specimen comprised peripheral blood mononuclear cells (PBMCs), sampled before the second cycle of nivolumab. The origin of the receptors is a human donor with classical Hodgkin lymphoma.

Written as DNA, the CDR3 is TGTGCCAGCTCACCCACAGGGGACCCTTATCAGCCCCAGCATTTT. Translating gives CASSPTGDPYQPQHF. V and J are TRBV18 and TRBJ1-5; 7 bases agree with TRBD1. Trimming removed 3 bases from V and 5 bases from J; junction bases left unmatched: 7. This CDR3 has 15 residues. Per the germline V gene, CDR1 is KGHSH and CDR2 is LQKENI.

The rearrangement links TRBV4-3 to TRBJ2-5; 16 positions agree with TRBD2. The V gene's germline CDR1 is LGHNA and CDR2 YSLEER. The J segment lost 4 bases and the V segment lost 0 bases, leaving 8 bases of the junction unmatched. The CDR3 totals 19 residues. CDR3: CASSQDPPGLAGGRETQYF. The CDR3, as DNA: TGCGCCAGCAGCCAAGATCCCCCGGGACTAGCGGGGGGGAGAGAGACCCAGTACTTC.

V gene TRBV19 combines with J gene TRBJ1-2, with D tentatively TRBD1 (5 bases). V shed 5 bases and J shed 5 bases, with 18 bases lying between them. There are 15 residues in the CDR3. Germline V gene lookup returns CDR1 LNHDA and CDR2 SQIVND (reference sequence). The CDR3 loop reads CASSPAQGGGYGYTF. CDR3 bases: TGTGCCAGTAGTCCCGCGCAGGGAGGAGGGTATGGCTACACCTTC.

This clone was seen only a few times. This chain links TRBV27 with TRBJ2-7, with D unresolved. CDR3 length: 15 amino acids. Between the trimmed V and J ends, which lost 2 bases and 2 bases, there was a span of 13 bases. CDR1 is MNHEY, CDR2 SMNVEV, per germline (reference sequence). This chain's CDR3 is CASSLLAGSTYEQYF. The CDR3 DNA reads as TGTGCCAGCAGTTTACTGGCAGGTTCAACCTACGAGCAGTACTTC.

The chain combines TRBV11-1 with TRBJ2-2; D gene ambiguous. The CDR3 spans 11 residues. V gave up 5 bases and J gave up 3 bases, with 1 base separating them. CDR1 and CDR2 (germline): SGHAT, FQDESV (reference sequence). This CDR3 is CASSHTGELFF. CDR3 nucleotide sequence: TGTGCCAGCAGCCACACCGGGGAGCTGTTTTTT.

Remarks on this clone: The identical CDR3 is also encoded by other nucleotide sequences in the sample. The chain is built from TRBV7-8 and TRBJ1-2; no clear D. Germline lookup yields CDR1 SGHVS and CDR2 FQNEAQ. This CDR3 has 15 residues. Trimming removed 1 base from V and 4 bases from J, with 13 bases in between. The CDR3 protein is CASSLGTASSYGYTF. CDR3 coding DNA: TGTGCCAGCAGCTTAGGAACCGCATCGAGCTATGGCTACACCTTC.

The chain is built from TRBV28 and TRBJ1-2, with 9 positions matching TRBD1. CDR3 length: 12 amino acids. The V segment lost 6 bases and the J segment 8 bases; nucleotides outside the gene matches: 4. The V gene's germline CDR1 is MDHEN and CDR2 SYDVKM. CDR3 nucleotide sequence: TGTGCCAGCAGGACAGGGGGGTCGGGCTACACCTTC. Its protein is CASRTGGSGYTF.

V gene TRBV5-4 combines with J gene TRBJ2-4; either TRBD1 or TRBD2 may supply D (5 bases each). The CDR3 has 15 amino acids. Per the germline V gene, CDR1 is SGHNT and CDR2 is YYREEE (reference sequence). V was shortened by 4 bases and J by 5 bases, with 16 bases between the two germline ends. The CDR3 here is CASSAGMGPENIQYF. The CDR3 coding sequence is TGTGCCAGCAGCGCTGGCATGGGACCCGAAAACATTCAGTACTTC.

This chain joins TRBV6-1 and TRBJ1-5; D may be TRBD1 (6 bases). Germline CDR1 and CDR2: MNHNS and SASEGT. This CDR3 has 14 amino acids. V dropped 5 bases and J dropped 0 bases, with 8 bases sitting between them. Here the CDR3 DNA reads TGTGCCAGCAGTTTACAGGGTAGCAATCAGCCCCAGCATTTT. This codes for CASSLQGSNQPQHF.

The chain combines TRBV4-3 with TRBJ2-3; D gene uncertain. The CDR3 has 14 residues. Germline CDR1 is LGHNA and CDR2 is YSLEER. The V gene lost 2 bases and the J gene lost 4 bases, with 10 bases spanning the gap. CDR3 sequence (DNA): TGCGCCAGCAGCCAATCGAGCCGCCCAGATACGCAGTATTTT. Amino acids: CASSQSSRPDTQYF.

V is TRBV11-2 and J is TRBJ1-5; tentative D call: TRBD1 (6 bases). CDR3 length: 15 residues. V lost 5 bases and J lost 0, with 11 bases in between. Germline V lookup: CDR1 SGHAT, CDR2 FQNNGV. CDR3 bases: TGTGCCAGCAGCAAGGACAGAAATAGCAATCAGCCCCAGCATTTT. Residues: CASSKDRNSNQPQHF.

The CDR3 nucleotides are TGTGCCAGCAGCTTAAGCAGTCCTGAGCAGTTCTTC. It translates to CASSLSSPEQFF. The chain carries TRBV7-9 and TRBJ2-1, with D unresolved. V lost 2 bases and J 9 bases, leaving 8 bases between the germline ends. The germline gives CDR1 SEHNR, CDR2 FQNEAQ (reference sequence). There are 12 residues in the CDR3.

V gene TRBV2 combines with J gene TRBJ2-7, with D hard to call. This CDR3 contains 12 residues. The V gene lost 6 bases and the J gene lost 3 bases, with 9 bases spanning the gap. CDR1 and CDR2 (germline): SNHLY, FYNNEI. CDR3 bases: TGTGCCAGCAGCTCTGACTTCTACGAGCAGTACGTC. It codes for CASSSDFYEQYV.

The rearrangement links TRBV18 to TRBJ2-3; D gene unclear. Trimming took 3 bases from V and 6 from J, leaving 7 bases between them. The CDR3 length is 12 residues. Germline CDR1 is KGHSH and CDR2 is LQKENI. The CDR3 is CASSPERDTQYF. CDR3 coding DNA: TGTGCCAGCTCACCCGAGAGGGATACGCAGTATTTT. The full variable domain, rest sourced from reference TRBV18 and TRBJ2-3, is NAGVMQNPRHLVRRRGQEARLRCSPMKGHSHVYWYRQLPEEGLKFMVYLQKENIIDESGMPKERFSAEFPKEGPSILRIQQVVRGDSAAYFCASSPERDTQYFGPGTRLTVL.

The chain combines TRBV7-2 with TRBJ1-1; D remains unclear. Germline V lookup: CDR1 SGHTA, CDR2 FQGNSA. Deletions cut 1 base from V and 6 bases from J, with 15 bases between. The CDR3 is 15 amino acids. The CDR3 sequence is CASSLGVFEGSEAFF. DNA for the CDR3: TGTGCCAGCAGCTTAGGGGTGTTCGAAGGCTCTGAAGCTTTCTTT.

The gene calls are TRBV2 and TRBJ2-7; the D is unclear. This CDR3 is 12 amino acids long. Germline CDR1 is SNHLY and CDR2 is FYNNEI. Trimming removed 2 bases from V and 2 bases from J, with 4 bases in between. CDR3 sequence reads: CASSERAYEQYF. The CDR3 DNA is TGTGCCAGCAGTGAACGGGCCTACGAGCAGTACTTC.

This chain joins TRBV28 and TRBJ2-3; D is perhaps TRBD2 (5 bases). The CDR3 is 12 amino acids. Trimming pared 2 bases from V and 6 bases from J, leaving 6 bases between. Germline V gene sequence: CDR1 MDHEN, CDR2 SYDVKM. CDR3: CASSLLADTQYF. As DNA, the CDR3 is TGTGCCAGCAGTTTACTAGCTGATACGCAGTATTTT.

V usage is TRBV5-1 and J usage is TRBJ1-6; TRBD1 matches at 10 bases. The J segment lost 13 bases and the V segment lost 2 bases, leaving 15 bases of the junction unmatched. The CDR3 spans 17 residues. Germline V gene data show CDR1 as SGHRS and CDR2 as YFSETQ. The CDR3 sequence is CASSFDGTGASIGPLHF. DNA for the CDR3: TGCGCCAGCAGCTTTGACGGGACAGGGGCTTCGATTGGGCCCCTCCACTTT.

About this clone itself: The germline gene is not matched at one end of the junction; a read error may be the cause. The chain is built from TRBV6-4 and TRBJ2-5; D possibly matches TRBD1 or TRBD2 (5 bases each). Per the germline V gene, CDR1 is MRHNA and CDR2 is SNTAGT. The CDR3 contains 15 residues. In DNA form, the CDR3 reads TGTGCCAGCAGTTACTCGAGGTCAGGGAGTGAGACCCAGTACTTC. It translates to CASSYSRSGSETQYF.

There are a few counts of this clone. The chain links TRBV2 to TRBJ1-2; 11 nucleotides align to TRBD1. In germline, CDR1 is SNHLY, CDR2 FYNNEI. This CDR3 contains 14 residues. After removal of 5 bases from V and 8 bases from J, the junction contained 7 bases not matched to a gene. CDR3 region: CASSPDRGLEGYTF. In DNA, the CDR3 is TGTGCCAGCAGTCCGGACAGGGGGCTTGAGGGCTACACCTTC. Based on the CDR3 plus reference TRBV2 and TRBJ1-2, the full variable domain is EPEVTQTPSHQVTQMGQEVILRCVPISNHLYFYWYRQILGQKVEFLVSFYNNEISEKSEIFDDQFSVERPDGSNFTLKIRSTKLEDSAMYFCASSPDRGLEGYTFGSGTRLTVV.

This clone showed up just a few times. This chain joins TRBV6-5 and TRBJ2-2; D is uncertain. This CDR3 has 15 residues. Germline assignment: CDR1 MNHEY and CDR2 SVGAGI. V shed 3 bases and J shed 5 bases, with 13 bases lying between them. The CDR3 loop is CASSYGGRRTGELFF. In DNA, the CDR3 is TGTGCCAGCAGTTATGGCGGTCGTAGGACCGGGGAGCTGTTTTTT.

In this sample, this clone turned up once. The DNA for the CDR3 is TGCGCCAGCAGCCAAGCTGCTGAATACCTCACAGATACGCAGTATTTT. Encoded protein: CASSQAAEYLTDTQYF. This chain links TRBV4-1 with TRBJ2-3, with D unresolved. V lost 1 base and J lost 2, with 13 bases in between. The V gene's germline CDR1 is MGHRA and CDR2 YSYEKL. The CDR3 covers 16 residues.

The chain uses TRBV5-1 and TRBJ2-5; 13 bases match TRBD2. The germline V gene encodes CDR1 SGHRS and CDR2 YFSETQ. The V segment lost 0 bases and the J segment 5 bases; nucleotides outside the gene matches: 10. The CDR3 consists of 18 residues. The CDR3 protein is CASSLGQTSGGARETQYF. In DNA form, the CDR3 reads TGCGCCAGCAGCTTGGGGCAAACTAGCGGGGGGGCCCGGGAGACCCAGTACTTC.